Following are 8 T cell receptor beta chains from one sample sequenced in a study of CD8 T cells in Susac syndrome. RNA in amounts of roughly 0.45 to 1 ug was reverse transcribed with random hexamers. TCRdb reprocessed the immunoSEQ multiplex PCR reads with MiXCR, giving one entry per CDR3 protein. The sample yields about 57,000 distinct CDR3 sequences, 90% to 95% seen once. The sample taken for sequencing was CD8+ T cells from PBMCs. All receptors come from a human donor with multiple sclerosis.

V gene TRBV7-6 combines with J gene TRBJ2-2; D is perhaps TRBD1 (5 bases). CDR3 length: 15 amino acids. V was clipped by 5 bases and J by 6 bases, with 16 bases between them. CDR1 is SGHVS, CDR2 FNYEAQ, per germline. CDR3 sequence (DNA): TGTGCCAGCAGCCCGGGTTCTCTAGGGGCCGGGGAGCTGTTTTTT. Amino acid sequence: CASSPGSLGAGELFF.

The chain couples TRBV9 to TRBJ2-2; D perhaps matches TRBD1 (6 bases). The V gene lost 7 bases and the J gene lost 7 bases, with 23 bases spanning the gap. Germline V gene lookup returns CDR1 SGDLS and CDR2 YYNGEE. The length of the CDR3 is 16 residues. The CDR3 reads CASSVGAGVSFGELFF. CDR3 DNA: TGTGCCAGCTCTGTTGGTGCAGGGGTAAGCTTCGGGGAGCTGTTTTTT.

The V gene is TRBV20-1, the J gene TRBJ2-7; either TRBD1 or TRBD2 may supply D (5 bases each). This CDR3 is built from 14 residues. Trimming left V 0 bases short and J 3 bases short, with 12 bases between. Germline CDR1 DFQATT, CDR2 SNEGSKA (reference sequence). The CDR3 region has the DNA TGCAGTGCTAGAGATGGGGGTGGCCACTACGAGCAGTACTTC. This encodes CSARDGGGHYEQYF.

V gene TRBV19 combines with J gene TRBJ1-2, with D uncertain. The length of the CDR3 is 12 residues. The germline gives CDR1 LNHDA, CDR2 SQIVND (reference sequence). V lost 3 bases and J 4 bases, leaving 6 bases between the germline ends. The CDR3 is CASSIQTYGYTF. CDR3 nucleotides: TGTGCCAGTAGTATCCAGACCTATGGCTACACCTTC.

The rearrangement links TRBV11-2 to TRBJ1-2; D is undetermined. Trimming took 5 bases from V and 5 from J, leaving 9 bases between them. From germline, CDR1 is SGHAT and CDR2 FQNNGV. This CDR3 is built from 12 residues. Here the CDR3 reads CASSREYYGYTF. The CDR3 nucleotides read TGTGCCAGCAGCAGAGAATATTATGGCTACACCTTC.

The rearrangement joins TRBV5-1 to TRBJ1-1; maybe TRBD1 (5 bases). V was clipped by 2 bases and J by 6 bases, with 14 bases between them. This CDR3 has 14 residues. CDR1 and CDR2 (germline): SGHRS, YFSETQ. The CDR3 DNA follows: TGCGCCAGCAGCTTTTGGGACCCTGGGGCTGAAGCTTTCTTT. As protein: CASSFWDPGAEAFF. Full variable domain (rest looked up from reference TRBV5-1 and TRBJ1-1): KAGVTQTPRYLIKTRGQQVTLSCSPISGHRSVSWYQQTPGQGLQFLFEYFSETQRNKGNFPGRFSGRQFSNSRSEMNVSTLELGDSALYLCASSFWDPGAEAFFGQGTRLTVV.

This rearrangement joins TRBV29-1 to TRBJ2-7, with D tentatively TRBD1 (6 bases). The CDR3 covers 13 residues. V was shortened by 5 bases and J by 4 bases, with 15 bases between the two germline ends. The germline gives CDR1 SQVTM, CDR2 ANQGSEA. DNA for the CDR3: TGCAGCGTTCGTCAGGGGATCAAATACGAGCAGTACTTC. Its protein product is CSVRQGIKYEQYF.

The chain employs TRBV9 and TRBJ2-3; the match to TRBD2 covers 9 bases. The CDR3 is 17 amino acids. Germline CDR1 is SGDLS and CDR2 is YYNGEE. The V gene end was trimmed by 3 bases and the J gene end by 0 bases; junction bases not matched to a gene: 8. CDR3 in amino acids: CASSDPSGDSSTDTQYF. DNA of the CDR3: TGTGCCAGCAGCGACCCTAGCGGGGACTCTAGCACAGATACGCAGTATTTT.